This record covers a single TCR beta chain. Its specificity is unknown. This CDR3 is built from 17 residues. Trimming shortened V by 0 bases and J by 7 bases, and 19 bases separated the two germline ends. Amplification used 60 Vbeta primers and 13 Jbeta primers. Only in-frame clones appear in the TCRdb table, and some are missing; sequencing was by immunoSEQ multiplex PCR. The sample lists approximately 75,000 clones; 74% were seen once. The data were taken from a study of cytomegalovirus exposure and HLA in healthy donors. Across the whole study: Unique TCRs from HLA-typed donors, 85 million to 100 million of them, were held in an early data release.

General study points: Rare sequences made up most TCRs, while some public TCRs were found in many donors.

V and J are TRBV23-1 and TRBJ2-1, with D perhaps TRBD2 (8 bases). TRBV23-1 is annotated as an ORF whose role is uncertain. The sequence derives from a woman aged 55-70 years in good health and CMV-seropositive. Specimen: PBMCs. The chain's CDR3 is CASSQSREGAVFNEQFF. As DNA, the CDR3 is TGCGCCAGCAGTCAATCTCGGGAGGGGGCCGTTTTTAATGAGCAGTTCTTC.